A single sample gave rise to the 7 T cell receptor beta chains below, sequenced in a study of blood T cell repertoires in COVID-19. Here immunoSEQ multiplex PCR was the method, and the copy in TCRdb shows in-frame clones only, minus some. This table has some 330,000 clones, 75% to 90% appearing once. Sequencing was done on a sample of PBMCs or T cells enriched from blood (not recorded which). These receptors all stem from a woman between 45 and 60 years old who had recovered from COVID-19.

This rearrangement joins TRBV5-5 to TRBJ1-1, with 8 bases lining up with TRBD1. This CDR3 region has 16 residues. The V and J ends lost 0 bases and 4 bases, in that order; junction bases with no gene match: 8. Germline lookup yields CDR1 SGHKS and CDR2 YYEKEE (reference sequence). This CDR3 is CASSLGRGQGSTEAFF. The CDR3 coding sequence is TGTGCCAGCAGCTTGGGCAGGGGGCAAGGGAGCACTGAAGCTTTCTTT.

The DNA of the CDR3 is TGTGCCAGCAGCTTAGATGACAGGGAGCTATATGGAAACACCATATATTTT. Translated, it gives CASSLDDRELYGNTIYF. The chain has TRBV7-2 and TRBJ1-3; TRBD1 aligns across 7 bases. Germline CDR1 reads SGHTA; CDR2 reads FQGNSA. The CDR3 loop spans 17 amino acids. After removal of 1 base from V and 3 bases from J, the junction contained 9 bases not matched to a gene.

The chain employs TRBV6-1 and TRBJ1-1; weak D call: TRBD1 (6 bases). The CDR3 has 14 residues. V shed 1 base and J shed 5 bases, with 11 bases lying between them. The germline V gene has CDR1 MNHNS and CDR2 SASEGT. CDR3 loop: CASSEDLRGTEAFF. CDR3 nucleotide sequence: TGTGCCAGCAGTGAAGATTTGAGGGGGACTGAAGCTTTCTTT.

The rearrangement links TRBV10-1 to TRBJ1-1, with TRBD1 as a possible D gene (5 bases). Germline CDR1 and CDR2: WNHNN and SYGVQD (reference sequence). Trimming stripped 6 bases from V and 1 base from J, with 15 bases between. The CDR3 loop spans 15 amino acids. The DNA for the CDR3 is TGCGCCAGCAGCCTTATAGACAGCTCGAACACTGAAGCTTTCTTT. This codes for CASSLIDSSNTEAFF.

J is TRBJ2-5 and V is TRBV7-2; TRBD1 matches at 7 bases. The junction had 2 bases not matched to a gene; V was cut back by 3 bases and J by 1 base. The CDR3 loop spans 14 amino acids. Germline V gives CDR1 SGHTA, CDR2 FQGNSA. Written as DNA, the CDR3 is TGTGCCAGCAGCTTTAGACAGGGCCAAGAGACCCAGTACTTC. It yields the protein CASSFRQGQETQYF.

This sequence joins TRBV19 and TRBJ2-1; a weak D match, TRBD2 (6 bases). Germline values: CDR1 LNHDA, CDR2 SQIVND (reference sequence). The CDR3 extends over 15 amino acids. V was shortened by 3 bases and J by 6 bases, with 15 bases between the two germline ends. CDR3 sequence reads: CASSIGGGLVNEQFF. DNA of the CDR3: TGTGCCAGTAGTATTGGGGGAGGATTAGTCAATGAGCAGTTCTTC. Together with reference TRBV19 and TRBJ2-1, the CDR3 gives the full variable domain: DGGITQSPKYLFRKEGQNVTLSCEQNLNHDAMYWYRQDPGQGLRLIYYSQIVNDFQKGDIAEGYSVSREKKESFPLTVTSAQKNPTAFYLCASSIGGGLVNEQFFGPGTRLTVL.

This chain joins TRBV7-2 and TRBJ2-5; no firm D call. V lost 1 base and J 2 bases, leaving 11 bases between the germline ends. Germline V gene data show CDR1 as SGHTA and CDR2 as FQGNSA. The CDR3 runs 15 residues. DNA of the CDR3: TGTGCCAGCAGCTTAGTGAGCAATATACAAGAGACCCAGTACTTC. This translates into CASSLVSNIQETQYF.